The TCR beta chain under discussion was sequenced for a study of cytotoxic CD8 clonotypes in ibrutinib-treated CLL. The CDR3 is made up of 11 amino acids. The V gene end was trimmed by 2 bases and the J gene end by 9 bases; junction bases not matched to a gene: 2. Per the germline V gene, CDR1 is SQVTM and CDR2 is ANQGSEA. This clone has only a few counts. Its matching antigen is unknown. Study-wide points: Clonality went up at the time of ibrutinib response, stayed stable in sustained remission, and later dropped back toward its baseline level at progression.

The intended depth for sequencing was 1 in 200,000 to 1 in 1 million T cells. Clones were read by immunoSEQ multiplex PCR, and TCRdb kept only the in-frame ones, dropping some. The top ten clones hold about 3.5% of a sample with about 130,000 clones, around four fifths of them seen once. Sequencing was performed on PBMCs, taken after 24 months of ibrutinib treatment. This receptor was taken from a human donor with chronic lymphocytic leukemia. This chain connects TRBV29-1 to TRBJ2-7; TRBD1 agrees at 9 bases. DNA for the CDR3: TGCAGCGTTGAAATGGACAGGGGGCAGTACTTC. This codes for CSVEMDRGQYF.